One and the same sample provided the 30 T cell receptor beta chains below, sequenced in a study of shared clonotypes between healthy human individuals. Only in-frame clones appear in the TCRdb table, and some are missing; sequencing was by immunoSEQ multiplex PCR. This repertoire shows about 980,000 clones, approximately 80% found once; its top ten account for about 1.5%. Sequencing was carried out using memory CD4+ T cells sorted from blood. Subset meaning: CD45RA-negative fraction. The receptors shown here come from a man between 18 and 35 years old in good health.

This clone was counted a few times. This chain connects TRBV2 to TRBJ1-1; D is unclear. The CDR3 is made up of 12 amino acids. Deletions cut 9 bases from V and 3 bases from J, with 11 bases between. Germline V gives CDR1 SNHLY, CDR2 FYNNEI. As DNA, the CDR3 is TGTGCCAGTGCCCCGAGGGACACTGAAGCTTTCTTT. Encoded protein: CASAPRDTEAFF.

The chain employs TRBV2 and TRBJ2-5, with a weak D call TRBD1 (5 bases). The CDR3 is 14 amino acids. Trimming shortened V by 3 bases and J by 7 bases, and 15 bases separated the two germline ends. From germline, CDR1 is SNHLY and CDR2 FYNNEI. This CDR3 reads CASSDRVGFGTQYF. The CDR3 region has the DNA TGTGCCAGCAGTGACAGGGTCGGGTTCGGGACCCAGTACTTC.

The chain has TRBV5-4 and TRBJ2-7; tentative D call: TRBD2 (5 bases). In germline, CDR1 is SGHNT, CDR2 YYREEE (reference sequence). CDR3 size: 13 residues. Trimming left V 4 bases short and J 7 bases short, with 15 bases between. The CDR3 bases are TGTGCCAGCAGCCACCCGAGGGTTGCGGAGCAGTACTTC. Translation: CASSHPRVAEQYF.

This clone showed up just once. J is TRBJ1-6 and V is TRBV25-1; D call uncertain. This CDR3 has 14 amino acids. With 6 bases removed from V and 4 bases from J, the gap between germline ends came to 10 bases. Germline CDR1 is MGHDK and CDR2 is SYGVNS. For the CDR3, the DNA is TGTGCCAGCAGCCGGTCGGGGTATAATTCACCCCTCCACTTT. This sequence encodes CASSRSGYNSPLHF.

V gene TRBV6-5 combines with J gene TRBJ2-2, with D perhaps TRBD2 (5 bases). V lost 0 bases and J 6 bases, leaving 14 bases between the germline ends. The CDR3 has 16 residues. The germline gives CDR1 MNHEY, CDR2 SVGAGI. The CDR3 protein is CASSYSPTSFPGELFF. The DNA of the CDR3 is TGTGCCAGCAGTTACTCCCCAACTAGTTTCCCCGGGGAGCTGTTTTTT.

A single count supports this clone. This CDR3 reads CASSSSPEREETQYF. The CDR3 DNA reads TGTGCCAGCAGCTCCTCCCCGGAGAGGGAAGAGACCCAGTACTTC. The genes are TRBV7-3 and TRBJ2-5, with D maybe TRBD2 (5 bases). In germline, CDR1 is SGHTA, CDR2 FQGTGA. This CDR3 comprises 15 residues. Trimming took off 4 bases at V and 3 bases at J, with 15 bases between the two ends.

As concerns this clone: A much larger clone lies a single base off, so this may be a read error. The J gene is TRBJ1-3, the V gene TRBV11-2; the D is unclear. This CDR3 region has 12 residues. Germline lookup yields CDR1 SGHAT and CDR2 FQNNGV. Deletions cut 5 bases from V and 0 bases from J, with 2 bases between. CDR3 amino acids: CASSHSGNTIYF. As DNA, the CDR3 is TGTGCCAGCAGCCACTCTGGAAACACCATATATTTT.

This chain joins TRBV14 and TRBJ1-3; no definite D call. Per germline, CDR1 SGHDN and CDR2 FVKESK. Trimming pared 6 bases from V and 5 bases from J, leaving 11 bases between. The CDR3 is 13 amino acids. CDR3 sequence (DNA): TGTGCCAGCAGTCTCACCCTGAGAAACACCATATATTTT. Protein product: CASSLTLRNTIYF. Looking up the rest from reference TRBV14 and TRBJ1-3 gives the full variable domain: EAGVTQFPSHSVIEKGQTVTLRCDPISGHDNLYWYRRVMGKEIKFLLHFVKESKQDESGMPNNRFLAERTGGTYSTLKVQPAELEDSGVYFCASSLTLRNTIYFGEGSWLTVV.

The chain employs TRBV30 and TRBJ2-7, with D perhaps TRBD2 (6 bases). In germline, CDR1 is GTSNPN, CDR2 SVGIG (reference sequence). V dropped 0 bases and J dropped 2 bases, with 17 bases sitting between them. The CDR3 extends over 16 amino acids. This CDR3 reads CAWSVGRRGGTYEQYF. Written as DNA, the CDR3 is TGTGCCTGGAGTGTCGGCAGGCGGGGAGGAACCTACGAGCAGTACTTC.

The CDR3 DNA follows: TGTGCCAGCAGCTTGACTAGCGGGGGGGCGGCCGAGCAGTACTTC. Its protein is CASSLTSGGAAEQYF. The chain recombines TRBV7-3 with TRBJ2-7; 14 positions agree with TRBD2. V was pared by 3 bases and J by 6 bases, with 4 bases of the junction left unmatched. There are 15 residues in the CDR3. CDR1 SGHTA and CDR2 FQGTGA come from the germline V gene.

In its sample, this clone was seen many times. A junction end diverges from the germline sequence, so it may reflect a read error. The J gene is TRBJ2-6, the V gene TRBV6-6, with D uncertain. The germline V gene encodes CDR1 MNHNY and CDR2 SVGAGI (reference sequence). CDR3 size: 16 residues. The CDR3: CASTYSSSSGANVLTF. CDR3 coding DNA: TGTGCCAGCACTTACTCCTCGAGCTCTGGGGCCAACGTCCTGACTTTC.

This chain connects TRBV6-4 to TRBJ1-2; TRBD1 aligns across 11 bases. Germline loops: CDR1 MRHNA, CDR2 SNTAGT. V lost 5 bases, J lost 4 bases, and 3 bases stayed unmatched. The CDR3 runs to 14 residues. The CDR3 bases are TGTGCCAGCAGTTGGGACAGGGGGGTCTATGGCTACACCTTC. This codes for CASSWDRGVYGYTF.

The genes are TRBV11-2 and TRBJ2-7, with 7 positions matching TRBD2. Germline V CDR1 and CDR2: SGHAT, FQNNGV. Trimming removed 1 base from V and 5 bases from J; junction bases left unmatched: 5. This CDR3 region has 14 residues. The CDR3 bases are TGTGCCAGCAGCTTAGGTGGGAGGGGCGACGAGCAGTACTTC. Translated, it gives CASSLGGRGDEQYF.

This rearrangement joins TRBV2 to TRBJ2-7, with 9 bases identical to TRBD1. Trimming removed 0 bases from V and 4 bases from J; junction bases left unmatched: 4. This CDR3 has 15 residues. Germline V gene data show CDR1 as SNHLY and CDR2 as FYNNEI. The DNA of the CDR3 is TGTGCCAGCAGTGAAGCGGGACAGGGTGTGTACGAGCAGTACTTC. It yields the protein CASSEAGQGVYEQYF.

The CDR3 is CASSPPGANTGELFF. DNA of the CDR3: TGCGCCAGCAGTCCGCCGGGAGCGAACACCGGGGAGCTGTTTTTT. The chain is built from TRBV10-1 and TRBJ2-2; possibly TRBD2 for D (6 bases). CDR1 and CDR2 from the germline V gene are WNHNN and SYGVQD (reference sequence). This CDR3 has 15 residues. The V end was cut by 5 bases, the J end by 0 bases, with 10 bases between.

This chain connects TRBV27 to TRBJ2-7; D gene ambiguous. This CDR3 has 14 amino acids. Trimming took off 5 bases at V and 0 bases at J, with 11 bases between the two ends. Per germline, CDR1 MNHEY and CDR2 SMNVEV (reference sequence). This CDR3 reads CASSRTDTSYEQYF. The CDR3 DNA is TGTGCCAGCAGTCGCACAGACACCTCCTACGAGCAGTACTTC.

The chain combines TRBV27 with TRBJ2-2, with D uncertain. The CDR3 runs 12 residues. V lost 11 bases, J lost 6 bases, and 13 bases lay in between. Per the germline V gene, CDR1 is MNHEY and CDR2 is SMNVEV (reference sequence). CDR3 DNA: TGTGCCGCCTGGACCGGGCCCGGGGAGCTGTTTTTT. Translated, it gives CAAWTGPGELFF.

This clone appeared a few times. This same CDR3 is encoded by further DNA sequences in the sample. This chain connects TRBV20-1 to TRBJ1-4; D ambiguous. The V end was cut by 0 bases, the J end by 8 bases, with 4 bases between. From germline, CDR1 is DFQATT and CDR2 SNEGSKA (reference sequence). There are 11 residues in the CDR3. In DNA, the CDR3 is TGCAGTGCTAGAGATCGAGAAAAACTGTTTTTT. Translating it yields CSARDREKLFF.

V gene TRBV2 combines with J gene TRBJ1-4; maybe TRBD1 (6 bases). The germline V gene has CDR1 SNHLY and CDR2 FYNNEI. The V end lost 5 bases, the J end lost 5 bases, and 15 bases lay between the germline ends. The CDR3 contains 15 residues. The CDR3 DNA follows: TGTGCCAGCAGTTCGGACAGTGGGGGGAATGAAAAACTGTTTTTT. This encodes CASSSDSGGNEKLFF.

The V gene is TRBV7-9, the J gene TRBJ2-3; 13 bases line up with TRBD2. V shed 5 bases and J 9 bases; nucleotides not matched to a gene: 5. CDR1 and CDR2 (germline): SEHNR, FQNEAQ (reference sequence). The CDR3 has 14 amino acids. The CDR3 sequence: CASSEGLAGDTQYF. In DNA form, the CDR3 reads TGTGCCAGCAGCGAAGGACTAGCGGGGGACACGCAGTATTTT.

The chain couples TRBV6-5 to TRBJ1-2, with TRBD1 matching 9 bases. In germline, CDR1 is MNHEY, CDR2 SVGAGI. Germline trimming cut 3 bases from V and 5 bases from J; bases unmatched to any gene: 7. The CDR3 sequence is 15 residues long. The CDR3 DNA reads TGTGCCAGCAGTTATTCCGGGACAGGGAGGTATGGCTACACCTTC. The encoded protein is CASSYSGTGRYGYTF.

The sample holds many counts of this clone. V and J are TRBV2 and TRBJ2-1, with 7 bases aligning to TRBD2. This CDR3 is built from 13 residues. Germline trimming cut 2 bases from V and 10 bases from J; bases unmatched to any gene: 5. Germline CDR1 SNHLY, CDR2 FYNNEI. CDR3 coding DNA: TGTGCCAGCAGTGAAATTGGCGGGAGCGAGCAGTTCTTC. This encodes CASSEIGGSEQFF. The complete variable domain, with remaining parts taken from reference TRBV2 and TRBJ2-1, reads EPEVTQTPSHQVTQMGQEVILRCVPISNHLYFYWYRQILGQKVEFLVSFYNNEISEKSEIFDDQFSVERPDGSNFTLKIRSTKLEDSAMYFCASSEIGGSEQFFGPGTRLTVL.

The chain links TRBV9 to TRBJ2-5; 8 bases line up with TRBD2. Germline assignment: CDR1 SGDLS and CDR2 YYNGEE. J was trimmed by 5 bases and V by 0 bases; bases with no gene match: 9. The CDR3 is 16 amino acids. In DNA, the CDR3 is TGTGCCAGCAGCGTAGAGGACGGGAGGGCCTCGGAGACCCAGTACTTC. Its translation is CASSVEDGRASETQYF.

CDR3 DNA: TGTGCCAGCAGCTACCTGGGTCTCACCGAGCAGTACTTC. This codes for CASSYLGLTEQYF. The chain combines TRBV7-9 with TRBJ2-7; no clear D. The CDR3 is made up of 13 amino acids. The V and J ends lost 4 bases and 6 bases respectively, with 13 bases between them. Per germline, CDR1 SEHNR and CDR2 FQNEAQ (reference sequence).

This rearrangement joins TRBV7-2 to TRBJ2-7, with TRBD1 matching over 9 bases. With 4 bases clipped from V and 0 bases from J, the junction kept 4 bases outside the gene matches. CDR1 and CDR2 (germline): SGHTA, FQGNSA. The CDR3 has 15 residues. CDR3 sequence: CASSYGTGYSYEQYF. In nucleotides, the CDR3 is TGTGCCAGCAGCTATGGGACAGGGTACTCCTACGAGCAGTACTTC. Combining the CDR3 with reference TRBV7-2 and TRBJ2-7 gives the whole variable domain GAGVSQSPSNKVTEKGKDVELRCDPISGHTALYWYRQSLGQGLEFLIYFQGNSAPDKSGLPSDRFSAERTGGSVSTLTIQRTQQEDSAVYLCASSYGTGYSYEQYFGPGTRLTVT.

As to this clone: In the same sample, other DNA sequences code for this CDR3. V and J are TRBV4-3 and TRBJ2-7, with D possibly TRBD2 on 5 matching bases. Germline V gene data show CDR1 as LGHNA and CDR2 as YSLEER. The CDR3 loop spans 15 amino acids. Trimming took off 0 bases at V and 3 bases at J, with 12 bases between the two ends. The CDR3 spells CASSQDRAGFYEQYF. For the CDR3, the DNA is TGCGCCAGCAGCCAAGATCGGGCGGGTTTCTACGAGCAGTACTTC.

CDR3 amino acids: CSADRSYGYTF. The CDR3 region has the DNA TGCAGTGCGGACAGGAGCTATGGCTACACCTTC. The chain recombines TRBV20-1 with TRBJ1-2, with 7 bases lining up with TRBD1. Trimming at V came to 6 bases and at J to 4 bases, leaving 2 bases not matched to a gene. Germline assignment: CDR1 DFQATT and CDR2 SNEGSKA (reference sequence). CDR3 size: 11 residues.

This CDR3 is CASSLDSSGATDTQYF. CDR3 DNA: TGTGCCAGCAGCTTAGATAGTAGCGGGGCCACAGATACGCAGTATTTT. The V and J genes are TRBV7-2 and TRBJ2-3, with 8 positions matching TRBD2. Germline values: CDR1 SGHTA, CDR2 FQGNSA. This CDR3 has 16 residues. Losses at the gene ends were 1 base for V and 2 bases for J; bases not matched to a gene: 5.

The rearrangement joins TRBV29-1 to TRBJ1-1, with D unclear. Germline V CDR1 and CDR2: SQVTM, ANQGSEA. With 3 bases removed from V and 6 bases from J, the gap between germline ends came to 11 bases. The CDR3 runs to 12 residues. As DNA, the CDR3 is TGCAGCGTTGAGGAGGGAGGCGCTGAAGCTTTCTTT. It yields the protein CSVEEGGAEAFF. Full variable domain (remainder filled in from reference TRBV29-1 and TRBJ1-1): SAVISQKPSRDICQRGTSLTIQCQVDSQVTMMFWYRQQPGQSLTLIATANQGSEATYESGFVIDKFPISRPNLTFSTLTVSNMSPEDSSIYLCSVEEGGAEAFFGQGTRLTVV.

This chain joins TRBV18 and TRBJ1-2, with 9 nucleotides matching TRBD1. J was trimmed by 7 bases and V by 1 base; bases with no gene match: 7. This CDR3 is built from 15 residues. The germline V gene has CDR1 KGHSH and CDR2 LQKENI. DNA of the CDR3: TGTGCCAGCTCACCACTAGAGGACAGGGGCACTGGCTACACCTTC. Translation: CASSPLEDRGTGYTF.